Sequencing of this T cell receptor (beta chain) was carried out in a study of blood T cell repertoires in COVID-19. Study-wide background: The United States, Italy and Spain provided the acute and convalescent COVID-19 samples. The cDNA or gDNA used as material had been derived from T cells, B-cell-depleted T cells, or PBMCs.

In the authors' methods: The assay estimated nucleated cells by amplifying reference gene primers. Produced via immunoSEQ multiplex PCR; TCRdb's table is partial and in-frame only. From that table come the V and J calls and clone size; the DNA was used to work out D and trimming. This table holds some 290,000 clones, around 83% found once. This TCR derives from a man aged 18 to 30 with active or convalescent COVID-19. The sequencing sample was made of peripheral blood.

The CDR3 is CASSLSGQGWNTEAFF. The CDR3, as DNA: TGTGCCAGCAGTTTATCGGGGCAGGGCTGGAACACTGAAGCTTTCTTT. The V call is TRBV27, the J call TRBJ1-1; D possibly corresponds to TRBD1 (5 bases). V lost 0 bases to trimming and J lost 1 base, with 12 bases between them. The CDR3 length is 16 residues. Germline CDR1 reads MNHEY; CDR2 reads SMNVEV (reference sequence).